The subject of this entry is one T cell receptor (beta chain). Its matching antigen is unknown. Constant-segment primers were used for 5'RACE, and the resulting TCR alpha and TCR beta cDNA libraries carried sample barcodes and UMIs. From the 5' RACE reads, TCRdb called clonotypes with MiXCR, one entry per CDR3 protein. The sample records 400,000 to 500,000 distinct CDR3 sequences, around 24% being singletons. The data stem from a study of T-cell memory formation after mild COVID-19. As for the study in general: Among the donors, TCR clusters were largely specific to each donor.

Study-level findings and limits: Proof of SARS-CoV-2 specificity was absent for the second-wave clones that crested on day 37. Contracting CD8+ clones were enriched in EMRA, CD4+ mainly in CM and EM.

CDR1 and CDR2 from the germline V gene are SGHTA and FQGTGA. The ends lost 3 bases at V and 2 bases at J; junction bases unmatched: 7. The CDR3 is 16 amino acids. Sequencing was performed on PBMCs or a T cell subset sorted from them (not recorded which). V gene TRBV7-3 combines with J gene TRBJ2-3; 8 nucleotides agree with TRBD2. The clonotype was recovered from an adult woman who had mild COVID-19 (a few samples of this study predate the infection). Cell type and time point are not known. The CDR3 region is CASSFHSGISTDTQYF. As DNA, the CDR3 is TGTGCCAGCAGCTTCCATAGCGGGATATCCACAGATACGCAGTATTTT.